The 32 T cell receptor beta chains presented below share a single source sample, sequenced in a study of OX40 agonist ivuxolimab in advanced cancers. Assay: immunoSEQ multiplex PCR; the TCRdb copy retains only in-frame clones and omits some. The sample has tens of thousands of clones; around 94% are singletons. The material was CD4+ or CD8+ T cells sorted from blood, obtained in a trial of the OX40 agonist ivuxolimab. The receptors here all came from an adult with an advanced solid tumor such as melanoma, head and neck, liver or kidney cancer.

V is TRBV5-1 and J is TRBJ1-1, with TRBD1 identical over 9 bases. Germline V lookup: CDR1 SGHRS, CDR2 YFSETQ. The CDR3 spans 14 residues. J gave up 4 bases and V 3 bases, and 4 bases lay outside the gene matches. CDR3 DNA: TGCGCCAGCAGCTCCACAGGGGGCCCCACTGAAGCTTTCTTT. Protein: CASSSTGGPTEAFF.

This chain links TRBV27 with TRBJ2-7, with 7 bases aligning to TRBD1. V lost 6 bases, J lost 3 bases, and 5 bases stayed unmatched. CDR1 MNHEY and CDR2 SMNVEV come from the germline V gene (reference sequence). The CDR3 is made up of 13 amino acids. The CDR3 loop reads CASSQGQLYEQYF. The DNA for the CDR3 is TGTGCCAGCAGCCAGGGACAGCTCTACGAGCAGTACTTC.

The chain couples TRBV30 to TRBJ1-4; no reliable D call. Germline V gene lookup returns CDR1 GTSNPN and CDR2 SVGIG (reference sequence). The CDR3 consists of 11 residues. V was clipped by 4 bases and J by 8 bases, with 8 bases between them. The DNA for the CDR3 is TGTGCCTGGAATTACGGCGAAAAACTGTTTTTT. This codes for CAWNYGEKLFF.

The CDR3 nucleotides are TGTGCCAGCAGTGAAGTGGGCGGTTGGGCTAAGCCCTACGAGCAGTACTTC. Residues: CASSEVGGWAKPYEQYF. V and J are TRBV6-1 and TRBJ2-7; D remains ambiguous. V dropped 1 base and J dropped 2 bases, with 18 bases sitting between them. Germline CDR1 and CDR2: MNHNS and SASEGT. CDR3 size: 17 residues.

The chain carries TRBV21-1 and TRBJ2-4; TRBD2, the table's D call, was not compared with the DNA. TRBV21-1 is flagged as a pseudogene. The CDR3 is 17 amino acids. The CDR3 nucleotides are TGTGCCAGCAGCAAAGGGTCAGACCCCCGGCGGGGAAACATTCAGTACTTC. Protein: CASSKGSDPRRGNIQYF.

CDR3 loop: CASRTAFDRDLTGELFF. Written as DNA, the CDR3 is TGTGCCAGCAGAACAGCTTTCGACAGAGACTTGACCGGGGAGCTGTTTTTT. The chain combines TRBV28 with TRBJ2-2, with D possibly matching TRBD1 (5 bases). The CDR3 length is 17 residues. Germline-derived CDR1 and CDR2 are MDHEN and SYDVKM. V was trimmed by 6 bases and J by 5 bases, leaving 22 bases between them. Full variable domain (missing parts from reference TRBV28 and TRBJ2-2): DVKVTQSSRYLVKRTGEKVFLECVQDMDHENMFWYRQDPGLGLRLIYFSYDVKMKEKGDIPEGYSVSREKKERFSLILESASTNQTSMYLCASRTAFDRDLTGELFFGEGSRLTVL.

This chain links TRBV27 with TRBJ1-1; D unresolved. V gave up 3 bases and J gave up 4 bases, with 18 bases separating them. CDR1 is MNHEY and CDR2 is SMNVEV in the germline V gene (reference sequence). The CDR3 spans 16 residues. The CDR3 region is CASSLARTPDGTEAFF. The CDR3 region has the DNA TGTGCCAGCAGTTTGGCCCGGACGCCAGACGGCACTGAAGCTTTCTTT.

The chain links TRBV23-1 to TRBJ1-2, with D possibly TRBD1 on 5 matching bases. TRBV23-1 is an ORF; its function is uncertain. CDR3 length equals 18 residues. Trimming pared 2 bases from V and 8 bases from J, leaving 27 bases between. CDR3 in DNA: TGCGCCAGCAGTCAAAACCCCGCCGGGAGGGGCCACTCCCGAGGCTACACCTTC. Translated: CASSQNPAGRGHSRGYTF.

The gene calls are TRBV4-3 and TRBJ2-7; 7 bases are a match to TRBD2. Germline loops: CDR1 LGHNA, CDR2 YSLEER. V dropped 1 base and J dropped 2; count of bases not matched to a gene: 2. The CDR3 is 14 amino acids. Here the CDR3 reads CASSQGAGTYEQYF. CDR3 in DNA: TGCGCCAGCAGCCAAGGAGCGGGGACCTACGAGCAGTACTTC.

The gene calls are TRBV27 and TRBJ1-2; D remains ambiguous. CDR3 length: 12 residues. Germline assignment: CDR1 MNHEY and CDR2 SMNVEV (reference sequence). V was shortened by 10 bases and J by 6 bases, with 15 bases between the two germline ends. The CDR3 region is CATADAPNGYTF. DNA for the CDR3: TGTGCCACCGCGGACGCCCCTAATGGCTACACCTTC.

This chain uses TRBV9 with TRBJ2-3, with D perhaps TRBD1 (7 bases). Trimming stripped 4 bases from V and 2 bases from J, with 11 bases between. The CDR3 sequence is 14 residues long. Per germline, CDR1 SGDLS and CDR2 YYNGEE. The CDR3 protein is CASSQGDSTDTQYF. In DNA, the CDR3 is TGTGCCAGCAGCCAGGGGGACTCCACAGATACGCAGTATTTT. Full variable domain (outside the CDR3, taken from reference TRBV9 and TRBJ2-3): DSGVTQTPKHLITATGQRVTLRCSPRSGDLSVYWYQQSLDQGLQFLIQYYNGEERAKGNILERFSAQQFPDLHSELNLSSLELGDSALYFCASSQGDSTDTQYFGPGTRLTVL.

This chain uses TRBV10-2 with TRBJ1-1; TRBD1 might be the D (5 bases). This CDR3 has 11 amino acids. The germline V and J ends were trimmed by 6 bases and 4 bases, with 6 bases remaining between them. The V gene's germline CDR1 is WSHSY and CDR2 SAAADI. The DNA of the CDR3 is TGCGCCAGCAGGGGGGGCACTGAAGCTTTCTTT. Protein sequence: CASRGGTEAFF.

The chain recombines TRBV7-9 with TRBJ1-4, with a tentative D call TRBD1 (5 bases). From germline, CDR1 is SEHNR and CDR2 FQNEAQ (reference sequence). CDR3 length: 14 residues. The germline V and J ends were trimmed by 5 bases and 0 bases, with 7 bases remaining between them. CDR3 nucleotide sequence: TGTGCCAGCAGCCGGACATCAACTAATGAAAAACTGTTTTTT. It translates to CASSRTSTNEKLFF.

This chain uses TRBV15 with TRBJ2-5; no reliable D call. Germline-derived CDR1 and CDR2 are LNHNV and YYDKDF (reference sequence). Trimming cost V 9 bases and J 5 bases, with 16 bases left between them. The CDR3 has 13 residues. The CDR3 spells CATQKDPRETQYF. The DNA of the CDR3 is TGTGCCACACAAAAGGACCCTAGGGAGACCCAGTACTTC.

The rearrangement joins TRBV4-3 to TRBJ2-7, with 8 bases lining up with TRBD1. This CDR3 spans 16 amino acids. Germline V gene lookup returns CDR1 LGHNA and CDR2 YSLEER. The ends lost 1 base at V and 0 bases at J; junction bases unmatched: 5. The chain's CDR3 is CASSQGVGQDSYEQYF. CDR3 nucleotide sequence: TGCGCCAGCAGCCAAGGTGTGGGACAGGACTCCTACGAGCAGTACTTC.

This chain joins TRBV4-1 and TRBJ1-4, with a possible D match to TRBD1 (5 bases). Trimming removed 3 bases at V and 14 bases at J, with 7 bases between. This CDR3 has 10 residues. Germline values: CDR1 MGHRA, CDR2 YSYEKL. The CDR3 here is CASSQGRLFF. CDR3 coding DNA: TGCGCCAGCAGCCAGGGACGGCTGTTTTTT.

This clone was counted once. The gene calls are TRBV4-3 and TRBJ2-7, with D hard to call. V was cut by 0 bases and J by 0 bases, with 15 bases left in between. There are 17 residues in the CDR3. CDR1 LGHNA and CDR2 YSLEER come from the germline V gene. CDR3 loop: CASSQDRSRASSYEQYF. The DNA of the CDR3 is TGCGCCAGCAGCCAAGATCGCTCTAGAGCCAGCTCCTACGAGCAGTACTTC.

This chain links TRBV5-1 with TRBJ1-3, with D unclear. There are 15 residues in the CDR3. Looked up from germline, CDR1 is SGHRS and CDR2 is YFSETQ. V dropped 4 bases and J dropped 0 bases, with 11 bases sitting between them. CDR3 coding DNA: TGCGCCAGCAGCCCCCCCCCACACTCTGGAAACACCATATATTTT. Its protein product is CASSPPPHSGNTIYF.

The genes are TRBV4-3 and TRBJ2-7; 7 positions match TRBD1. This CDR3 has 15 amino acids. The ends lost 0 bases at V and 3 bases at J; junction bases unmatched: 5. Germline-derived CDR1 and CDR2 are LGHNA and YSLEER. CDR3 residues: CASSQDRQGYYEQYF. The CDR3 DNA reads as TGCGCCAGCAGCCAAGATCGACAGGGATACTACGAGCAGTACTTC.

The rearrangement links TRBV19 to TRBJ1-1; 7 bases line up with TRBD1. In germline, CDR1 is LNHDA, CDR2 SQIVND (reference sequence). The V and J ends lost 8 bases and 7 bases, in that order; junction bases with no gene match: 1. There are 10 residues in the CDR3. In DNA form, the CDR3 reads TGTGCCAGTCAGGGGGTTGAAGCTTTCTTT. Protein product: CASQGVEAFF.

The V call is TRBV11-2, the J call TRBJ2-7; D unresolved. The V end lost 5 bases, the J end lost 2 bases, and 16 bases lay between the germline ends. CDR1 is SGHAT, CDR2 FQNNGV, per germline. This CDR3 contains 15 residues. This CDR3 reads CASSKEAKETYEQYF. The CDR3 bases are TGTGCCAGCAGCAAAGAAGCCAAAGAAACCTACGAGCAGTACTTC. The entire variable domain, with the rest obtained from reference TRBV11-2 and TRBJ2-7, is as follows: EAGVAQSPRYKIIEKRQSVAFWCNPISGHATLYWYQQILGQGPKLLIQFQNNGVVDDSQLPKDRFSAERLKGVDSTLKIQPAKLEDSAVYLCASSKEAKETYEQYFGPGTRLTVT.

To note about this clone: Other DNA sequences in this specimen translate into the identical CDR3. The chain recombines TRBV5-5 with TRBJ1-1; TRBD1 agrees at 7 bases. The CDR3 sequence is 13 residues long. CDR1 SGHKS and CDR2 YYEKEE come from the germline V gene (reference sequence). Trimming at V came to 4 bases and at J to 5 bases, leaving 5 bases not matched to a gene. DNA for the CDR3: TGTGCCAGCAGCCAACCAGGGGGAACTGAAGCTTTCTTT. This translates into CASSQPGGTEAFF.

The chain links TRBV5-4 to TRBJ2-2; D is unclear. CDR1 SGHNT and CDR2 YYREEE come from the germline V gene (reference sequence). V lost 2 bases, J lost 5 bases, and 4 bases lay in between. This CDR3 spans 12 amino acids. The CDR3 sequence is CASSFATGELFF. The CDR3 DNA sequence: TGTGCCAGCAGCTTTGCAACCGGGGAGCTGTTTTTT.

The chain uses TRBV18 and TRBJ1-5; D remains unclear. This CDR3 is 15 amino acids long. V lost 3 bases to trimming and J lost 7 bases, with 16 bases between them. CDR1 is KGHSH and CDR2 is LQKENI in the germline V gene. This chain's CDR3 is CASSPTLDGRQPQHF. As DNA, the CDR3 is TGTGCCAGCTCACCCACTTTGGACGGCCGGCAGCCCCAGCATTTT. Complete variable domain (other parts from reference TRBV18 and TRBJ1-5): NAGVMQNPRHLVRRRGQEARLRCSPMKGHSHVYWYRQLPEEGLKFMVYLQKENIIDESGMPKERFSAEFPKEGPSILRIQQVVRGDSAAYFCASSPTLDGRQPQHFGDGTRLSIL.

The chain couples TRBV4-3 to TRBJ2-7; 7 bases line up with TRBD1. Germline V gene data show CDR1 as LGHNA and CDR2 as YSLEER. CDR3 length: 14 amino acids. V shed 4 bases, J shed 1 base, and the junction held 4 bases outside the gene matches. CDR3 amino acids: CASSPGDSSYEQYF. The CDR3 DNA follows: TGCGCCAGCAGCCCCGGGGACAGTTCCTACGAGCAGTACTTC.

This chain links TRBV7-2 with TRBJ1-1; 8 bases fit TRBD1. The ends lost 4 bases at V and 4 bases at J; junction bases unmatched: 2. Germline loops: CDR1 SGHTA, CDR2 FQGNSA. This CDR3 has 13 amino acids. The CDR3 bases are TGTGCCAGCAGCTCAGGGGGCGTCACTGAAGCTTTCTTT. Encoded protein: CASSSGGVTEAFF. Full variable domain (outside the CDR3, taken from reference TRBV7-2 and TRBJ1-1): GAGVSQSPSNKVTEKGKDVELRCDPISGHTALYWYRQSLGQGLEFLIYFQGNSAPDKSGLPSDRFSAERTGGSVSTLTIQRTQQEDSAVYLCASSSGGVTEAFFGQGTRLTVV.

In DNA, the CDR3 is TGCGCCAGCAGCCCAGCCGGGACTAGTACCGGGGAGCTGTTTTTT. It specifies CASSPAGTSTGELFF. This chain links TRBV4-1 with TRBJ2-2; 8 nucleotides agree with TRBD2. The CDR3 runs to 15 residues. The germline gives CDR1 MGHRA, CDR2 YSYEKL. The J segment lost 5 bases and the V segment lost 4 bases, leaving 6 bases of the junction unmatched.

J is TRBJ2-3 and V is TRBV4-1; D gene unclear. V was shortened by 0 bases and J by 0 bases, with 10 bases between the two germline ends. Germline CDR1 reads MGHRA; CDR2 reads YSYEKL. The CDR3 is made up of 16 amino acids. The CDR3 coding sequence is TGCGCCAGCAGCCAAGAAGTAGGTCCCAGCACAGATACGCAGTATTTT. This gives the protein CASSQEVGPSTDTQYF.

V and J are TRBV4-1 and TRBJ2-7; 7 bases map to TRBD2. Trimming took 3 bases from V and 2 from J; bases not matched to a gene: 4. Looked up from germline, CDR1 is MGHRA and CDR2 is YSYEKL. The CDR3 loop spans 14 amino acids. The CDR3 DNA follows: TGCGCCAGCAGCCATAGGACTAGGACCTACGAGCAGTACTTC. It is translated as CASSHRTRTYEQYF.

The J gene is TRBJ1-2, the V gene TRBV4-3, with D hard to call. Germline-derived CDR1 and CDR2 are LGHNA and YSLEER. The CDR3 extends over 15 amino acids. V lost 0 bases to trimming and J lost 5 bases, with 13 bases between them. The CDR3 nucleotides read TGCGCCAGCAGCCAAGAGGTCCAGAGCGGATATGGCTACACCTTC. Translation gives CASSQEVQSGYGYTF.

The V and J genes are TRBV25-1 and TRBJ2-7; D might be TRBD2 (6 bases). The CDR3 consists of 14 residues. The germline CDR1 and CDR2 sequences are MGHDK and SYGVNS. V gave up 4 bases and J gave up 3 bases, with 13 bases separating them. The CDR3 protein is CASSGSGWDYEQYF. CDR3 DNA: TGTGCCAGCAGTGGTAGCGGTTGGGACTACGAGCAGTACTTC.

The chain employs TRBV7-8 and TRBJ2-5; TRBD2 aligns across 8 bases. This CDR3 has 15 amino acids. CDR1 is SGHVS and CDR2 is FQNEAQ in the germline V gene. J lost 5 bases, V lost 4 bases, and 9 bases had no gene match. The CDR3 is CASSSPGGAWETQYF. In DNA form, the CDR3 reads TGTGCCAGCAGCTCTCCGGGGGGGGCCTGGGAGACCCAGTACTTC.